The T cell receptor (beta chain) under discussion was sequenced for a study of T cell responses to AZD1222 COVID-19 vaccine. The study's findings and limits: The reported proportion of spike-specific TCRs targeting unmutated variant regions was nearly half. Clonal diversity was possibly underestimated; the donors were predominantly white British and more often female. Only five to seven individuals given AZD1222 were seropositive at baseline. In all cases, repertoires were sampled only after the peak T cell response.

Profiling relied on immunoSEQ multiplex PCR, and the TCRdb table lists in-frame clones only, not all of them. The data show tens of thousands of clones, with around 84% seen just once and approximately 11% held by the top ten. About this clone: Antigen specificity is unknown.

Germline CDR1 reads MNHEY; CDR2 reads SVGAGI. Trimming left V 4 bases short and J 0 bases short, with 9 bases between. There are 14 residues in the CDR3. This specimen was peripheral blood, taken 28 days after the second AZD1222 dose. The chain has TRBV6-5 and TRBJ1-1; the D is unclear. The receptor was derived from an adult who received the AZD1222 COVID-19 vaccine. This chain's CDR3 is CASSFDPMNTEAFF. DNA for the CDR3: TGTGCCAGCAGTTTTGACCCTATGAACACTGAAGCTTTCTTT.